This TCR beta chain was obtained from a study of blood T cells in healthy people across ages. Study findings and constraints: There was no known CMV status for donors, so expanded clonotype changes were possibly confounded.

Then a second PCR, running roughly 7 to 11 cycles, was carried out with a sample-barcoded 5' primer and a J-beta primer mix. In TCRdb, the 5' RACE reads were re-called with MiXCR into one record per CDR3 protein. The sample carries approximately 1.5 million distinct CDR3 sequences, about 45% recorded once. Of note for this clonotype: The antigen remains undetermined.

This CDR3 comprises 17 residues. V was clipped by 8 bases and J by 6 bases, with 28 bases between them. The sequence derives from a woman between 18 and 29 years old in good health. The material sequenced was blood. The chain joins TRBV12-3 or TRBV12-4 to TRBJ1-2; D gene unclear. The DNA of the CDR3 is TGTGCCAGCCGGACTTCGGGCAGGCAGGCCGGATGGAATGGCTACACCTTC. Translated: CASRTSGRQAGWNGYTF.